These 32 T cell receptor beta chains came from one sample sequenced in a study of metastatic and nonmetastatic thyroid tumors (dated by TCRdb to 2020 to 2022). No patient had received any treatment before thyroid surgery. The library was prepared using PCR. Instrument on record: Illumina HiSeq 4000. TCRdb passed the public sequencing reads through fastp at Q25 and MiXCR, retaining productive beta sequences. Across this sample there are 30,000 or so clones, with approximately 30% seen only once. The ten largest clonotypes hold 6.5% to 9% of the sample. The sample taken for sequencing was blood. The receptors derive from a female donor with papillary thyroid cancer or a benign thyroid nodule (not recorded which). Some clones in this sample may be carry-over from other donors' samples.

The chain has TRBV11-2 and TRBJ2-5, with D perhaps TRBD1 (6 bases). V lost 5 bases and J lost 1, with 11 bases in between. CDR1 is SGHAT and CDR2 is FQNNGV in the germline V gene. The length of the CDR3 is 14 residues. CDR3 sequence (DNA): TGTGCCAGCAGCCTATGGGGGCGCCAAGAGACCCAGTACTTC. Translated: CASSLWGRQETQYF.

This clone was counted a few times. A much bigger clone sits one base away, suggesting this may be a read error. The CDR3 DNA follows: TGTGCCAGCAGCTTAGCGCTAGCGTGGGGCCAAGAGACCCAGTACTTC. The encoded protein is CASSLALAWGQETQYF. The chain uses TRBV7-2 and TRBJ2-5; the D gene is possibly TRBD2 (6 bases). CDR3 size: 16 residues. CDR1 and CDR2 from the germline V gene are SGHTA and FQGNSA. The germline V and J ends were trimmed by 0 bases and 1 base, with 12 bases remaining between them.

This clone was seen a handful of times. The chain links TRBV27 to TRBJ2-3; D not certain. The CDR3 runs to 14 residues. Germline assignment: CDR1 MNHEY and CDR2 SMNVEV (reference sequence). The germline V and J ends were trimmed by 1 base and 1 base, with 6 bases remaining between them. In DNA form, the CDR3 reads TGTGCCAGCAGTTTATTCCTAGGCACAGATACGCAGTATTTT. Translation: CASSLFLGTDTQYF.

This clone showed up many times. The DNA for the CDR3 is TGTGCCAGCAGCCAATTGGTCGGCGGGGGCTCCTACAATGAGCAGTTCTTC. It is translated as CASSQLVGGGSYNEQFF. The chain employs TRBV14 and TRBJ2-1; 7 bases agree with TRBD2. With V trimmed by 2 bases and J by 0 bases, 7 bases remained unmatched. CDR3 length: 17 residues. CDR1 is SGHDN and CDR2 is FVKESK in the germline V gene.

This clone has more than one count but fewer than ten. Just one base apart from a much larger clone, this may be a read error. The DNA of the CDR3 is TGTGCCAGCAGTTTAGGGTTATCGGCAGCAAAGCCCTACGAGCAGTACTTC. Translation: CASSLGLSAAKPYEQYF. The chain employs TRBV27 and TRBJ2-7, with unresolved D. The CDR3 length is 17 residues. Germline assignment: CDR1 MNHEY and CDR2 SMNVEV (reference sequence). Trimming removed 2 bases from V and 2 bases from J, with 19 bases in between.

Judged by abundance, this clone is medium-sized (0.01 to 0.1%). The V gene is TRBV30, the J gene TRBJ2-6; 11 bases match TRBD1. This CDR3 region has 17 residues. V lost 0 bases to trimming and J lost 2 bases; unmatched junction nucleotides: 3. Germline loops: CDR1 GTSNPN, CDR2 SVGIG (reference sequence). CDR3: CAWSVGTGGAGANVLTF. CDR3 DNA: TGTGCCTGGAGTGTAGGGACAGGGGGGGCTGGGGCCAACGTCCTGACTTTC. Full variable domain (missing parts from reference TRBV30 and TRBJ2-6): SQTIHQWPATLVQPVGSPLSLECTVEGTSNPNLYWYRQAAGRGLQLLFYSVGIGQISSEVPQNLSASRPQDRQFILSSKKLLLSDSGFYLCAWSVGTGGAGANVLTFGAGSRLTVL.

In its sample, this clone was seen many times. V usage is TRBV6-1 and J usage is TRBJ2-7; D not certain. V was trimmed by 5 bases and J by 5 bases, leaving 1 base between them. The V gene's germline CDR1 is MNHNS and CDR2 SASEGT. The CDR3 runs 9 residues. The CDR3, as DNA: TGTGCCAGCAGTAACGAGCAGTACTTC. Protein: CASSNEQYF.

The genes are TRBV11-1 and TRBJ2-7; 8 nucleotides match TRBD1. Trimming at V came to 8 bases and at J to 2 bases, leaving 17 bases not matched to a gene. CDR1 SGHAT and CDR2 FQDESV come from the germline V gene (reference sequence). The CDR3 is 17 residues long. The CDR3 region has the DNA TGTGCCAGCCGCCCCAATAGAGGACAGGGTGAGACCTACGAGCAGTACTTC. Its translation: CASRPNRGQGETYEQYF.

V and J are TRBV24-1 and TRBJ2-1; D possibly corresponds to TRBD1 (6 bases). V dropped 2 bases and J dropped 0 bases, with 10 bases sitting between them. Germline-derived CDR1 and CDR2 are KGHDR and SFDVKD. This CDR3 region has 16 residues. The CDR3 reads CATSDSGVSSYNEQFF. CDR3 sequence (DNA): TGTGCCACCAGTGATTCAGGGGTAAGCTCCTACAATGAGCAGTTCTTC.

This clone is deemed medium-sized (0.01 to 0.1%). V is TRBV6-5 and J is TRBJ2-7, with D uncertain. CDR1 is MNHEY and CDR2 is SVGAGI in the germline V gene. V was pared by 2 bases and J by 3 bases, with 8 bases between. The CDR3 contains 13 residues. The DNA of the CDR3 is TGTGCCAGCAGTTACAGGGTGGGCTACGAGCAGTACTTC. This sequence encodes CASSYRVGYEQYF.

This clone showed up many times. J is TRBJ1-2 and V is TRBV19, with D unclear. Germline V CDR1 and CDR2: LNHDA, SQIVND (reference sequence). V shed 0 bases and J shed 0 bases, with 5 bases lying between them. This CDR3 has 14 residues. The CDR3 DNA follows: TGTGCCAGTAGTATAGATCCGGCTAACTATGGCTACACCTTC. Encoded protein: CASSIDPANYGYTF.

This clone appeared once. The chain carries TRBV5-1 and TRBJ2-3; D ambiguous. The CDR3 sequence is 17 residues long. Trimming took 2 bases from V and 0 from J, leaving 16 bases between them. The germline V gene has CDR1 SGHRS and CDR2 YFSETQ. CDR3 protein: CASSFSYVGGSTDTQYF. In DNA, the CDR3 is TGCGCCAGCAGCTTTTCCTACGTTGGCGGAAGCACAGATACGCAGTATTTT.

This clone came up many times. This chain uses TRBV6-1 with TRBJ1-5; D not certain. Per germline, CDR1 MNHNS and CDR2 SASEGT. V lost 2 bases to trimming and J lost 0 bases, with 8 bases between them. CDR3 length: 15 amino acids. The CDR3 sequence is CASSELGNSNQPQHF. CDR3 nucleotides: TGTGCCAGCAGTGAATTGGGGAATAGCAATCAGCCCCAGCATTTT.

This clone showed up many times. This chain links TRBV29-1 with TRBJ2-3, with TRBD2 identical over 11 bases. CDR3 length: 17 amino acids. The germline V gene has CDR1 SQVTM and CDR2 ANQGSEA. J lost 5 bases, V lost 8 bases, and 18 bases had no gene match. CDR3 protein: CSLTLAGGNLPLDTQYF. Written as DNA, the CDR3 is TGCAGCCTTACCCTAGCGGGGGGCAACTTACCGTTAGATACGCAGTATTTT.

Only a few counts were recorded for this clone. The genes are TRBV18 and TRBJ2-2; no firm D call. Per germline, CDR1 KGHSH and CDR2 LQKENI. This CDR3 comprises 13 residues. The germline V and J ends were trimmed by 1 base and 3 bases, with 3 bases remaining between them. The CDR3 nucleotides read TGTGCCAGCTCACCACAGGACACCGGGGAGCTGTTTTTT. Its protein product is CASSPQDTGELFF.

Details on this clone: Other nucleotide sequences in the sample specify the same CDR3. V gene TRBV11-2 combines with J gene TRBJ2-5; D perhaps matches TRBD2 (6 bases). Germline V gene data show CDR1 as SGHAT and CDR2 as FQNNGV. This CDR3 region has 15 residues. V lost 5 bases and J 5 bases, leaving 18 bases between the germline ends. In DNA, the CDR3 is TGTGCCAGCAGCCCTAGGGTCAGCCGGGAGGAGACCCAGTACTTC. This encodes CASSPRVSREETQYF. Combining the CDR3 with reference TRBV11-2 and TRBJ2-5 gives the whole variable domain EAGVAQSPRYKIIEKRQSVAFWCNPISGHATLYWYQQILGQGPKLLIQFQNNGVVDDSQLPKDRFSAERLKGVDSTLKIQPAKLEDSAVYLCASSPRVSREETQYFGPGTRLLVL.

The chain recombines TRBV20-1 with TRBJ2-7; TRBD2 aligns across 10 bases. This CDR3 has 14 amino acids. Germline values: CDR1 DFQATT, CDR2 SNEGSKA (reference sequence). Unmatched junction bases numbered 9, after V lost 5 bases and J lost 5 bases. CDR3 residues: CSAQKREGQNEQYF. CDR3 sequence (DNA): TGCAGTGCTCAAAAGCGGGAGGGCCAGAACGAGCAGTACTTC.

This clone was found many times. This rearrangement joins TRBV11-3 to TRBJ2-3; D gene uncertain. V was cut by 5 bases and J by 4 bases, with 22 bases left in between. The CDR3 covers 17 residues. Germline-derived CDR1 and CDR2 are SGHNT and YENEEA. Here the CDR3 DNA reads TGTGCCAGCAGCCCCCAAATGGCTAGTCTACGACCAGATACGCAGTATTTT. Residues: CASSPQMASLRPDTQYF.

This clone was detected many times. The chain is built from TRBV6-1 and TRBJ1-1, with D hard to call. Germline V lookup: CDR1 MNHNS, CDR2 SASEGT. The CDR3 runs 14 residues. The V and J ends lost 7 bases and 3 bases respectively, with 15 bases between them. CDR3 in amino acids: CASTFWTQYTEAFF. The DNA for the CDR3 is TGTGCCAGCACCTTTTGGACCCAGTACACTGAAGCTTTCTTT.

Ten or more counts support this clone. The CDR3 nucleotides read TGTGCTAGTGGCTGGGACGGGGAAGAGACCCAGTACTTC. This sequence encodes CASGWDGEETQYF. The chain has TRBV12-5 and TRBJ2-5; TRBD1 or TRBD2 may be the D gene (5 bases each). Trimming removed 6 bases from V and 3 bases from J, with 11 bases in between. The CDR3 spans 13 residues. Germline V gene sequence: CDR1 LGHNT, CDR2 FRNRAP.

This clone appeared many times. The chain links TRBV14 to TRBJ1-1; D call uncertain. Germline V lookup: CDR1 SGHDN, CDR2 FVKESK. The CDR3 runs 11 residues. Trimming took off 1 base at V and 10 bases at J, with 7 bases between the two ends. As DNA, the CDR3 is TGTGCCAGCAGCCAAGTCGTCCCAGCTTTCTTT. This codes for CASSQVVPAFF. Together with reference TRBV14 and TRBJ1-1, the CDR3 gives the full variable domain: EAGVTQFPSHSVIEKGQTVTLRCDPISGHDNLYWYRRVMGKEIKFLLHFVKESKQDESGMPNNRFLAERTGGTYSTLKVQPAELEDSGVYFCASSQVVPAFFGQGTRLTVV.

About this clone: Germline and junction disagree at one end, which may indicate a read error. The rearrangement links TRBV4-1 to TRBJ2-4; no firm D call. This CDR3 region has 13 residues. Germline V CDR1 and CDR2: MGHRA, YSYEKL. CDR3 region: CASSFGWANIQYF. As DNA, the CDR3 is TGTGCCAGCAGCTTCGGGTGGGCAAACATTCAGTACTTC.

By sample fraction, this clone is medium-sized. The CDR3 is CASSPGNHQETQYF. In DNA form, the CDR3 reads TGTGCCAGCAGTCCAGGGAATCACCAAGAGACCCAGTACTTC. The rearrangement joins TRBV6-2 or TRBV6-3 to TRBJ2-5, with a tentative D call TRBD1 (5 bases). Germline-derived CDR1 and CDR2 are MNHEY and SVGEGT. The CDR3 runs 14 residues. V lost 5 bases to trimming and J lost 0 bases, with 10 bases between them.

This chain links TRBV20-1 with TRBJ2-3, with 9 bases identical to TRBD2. CDR1 is DFQATT and CDR2 is SNEGSKA in the germline V gene (reference sequence). The J segment lost 6 bases and the V segment lost 6 bases, leaving 13 bases of the junction unmatched. The CDR3 sequence is 15 residues long. CDR3 residues: CSAVTSGRLRDTQYF. The CDR3 bases are TGCAGTGCCGTAACTAGCGGGCGCCTTCGTGATACGCAGTATTTT.

This clone was seen ten or more times. V gene TRBV20-1 combines with J gene TRBJ2-1; 10 bases fit TRBD2. In germline, CDR1 is DFQATT, CDR2 SNEGSKA (reference sequence). V gave up 0 bases and J gave up 5 bases; unmatched junction bases: 7. This CDR3 is 16 amino acids long. CDR3 coding DNA: TGCAGTGCTAGAGACCTTTCCGGACTAGCGGACAATGAGCAGTTCTTC. It encodes CSARDLSGLADNEQFF.

Judged by abundance, this clone is medium-sized (0.01 to 0.1%). J is TRBJ2-1 and V is TRBV2; possibly TRBD1 for D (6 bases). Per the germline V gene, CDR1 is SNHLY and CDR2 is FYNNEI. Trimming pared 11 bases from V and 5 bases from J, leaving 13 bases between. CDR3 length: 12 amino acids. In DNA, the CDR3 is TGTGCCGGCTGGGACATCAACAATGAGCAGTTCTTC. Protein sequence: CAGWDINNEQFF.

This clone was counted only a few times. This is likely a read error, given that the CDR3 carries no conserved phenylalanine or tryptophan at its end. V and J are TRBV10-3 and TRBJ2-7, with D tentatively TRBD2 (6 bases). This CDR3 contains 15 residues. CDR1 and CDR2 from the germline V gene are ENHRY and SYGVKD. CDR3 region: CAISVGASDSYDQYL. The CDR3 bases are TGTGCCATCAGTGTCGGGGCTAGCGATTCCTACGATCAGTACCTC.

This clone showed up just a few times. For the CDR3, the DNA is TGTGCCAGCAGTTACTCCAGGGTCAGCAATCAGCCCCAGCATTTT. This sequence encodes CASSYSRVSNQPQHF. This rearrangement joins TRBV6-2 or TRBV6-3 to TRBJ1-5, with D perhaps TRBD1 (5 bases). The CDR3 consists of 15 residues. V was clipped by 0 bases and J by 1 base, with 7 bases between them. Germline V CDR1 and CDR2: MNHEY, SVGEGT.

There are many counts of this clone. The gene calls are TRBV6-1 and TRBJ2-1; no clear D. The CDR3 loop spans 13 amino acids. CDR1 and CDR2 (germline): MNHNS, SASEGT. Trimming cost V 8 bases and J 1 base, with 9 bases left between them. The CDR3 DNA reads as TGTGCCAGCGGGCAGAGATCCTACAATGAGCAGTTCTTC. It codes for CASGQRSYNEQFF.

CDR3 DNA: TGCAGTGCTCCGACGGGAGGCAATCAGCCCCAGCATTTT. Protein product: CSAPTGGNQPQHF. This chain uses TRBV20-1 with TRBJ1-5; D is ambiguous. V dropped 5 bases and J dropped 2 bases, with 10 bases sitting between them. CDR3 length equals 13 residues. Germline assignment: CDR1 DFQATT and CDR2 SNEGSKA (reference sequence).

This clone occurred a few times. The J gene is TRBJ1-1, the V gene TRBV28; 8 nucleotides align to TRBD1. Losses at the gene ends were 6 bases for V and 5 bases for J; bases not matched to a gene: 8. The CDR3 covers 14 residues. Germline V CDR1 and CDR2: MDHEN, SYDVKM. CDR3 bases: TGTGCCAGCAGCCTGGGACAGGCCGGAACTGAAGCTTTCTTT. As protein: CASSLGQAGTEAFF.

This sequence joins TRBV18 and TRBJ1-2, with 9 nucleotides matching TRBD1. V was clipped by 3 bases and J by 4 bases; unmatched bases: 6. The CDR3 runs 15 residues. The germline V gene has CDR1 KGHSH and CDR2 LQKENI. DNA for the CDR3: TGTGCCAGCTCACCTACAGGGGGCGCAGGCTATGGCTACACCTTC. As protein: CASSPTGGAGYGYTF.